The 26 T cell receptor beta chains below come from one sample, sequenced in a study of T cells in narcolepsy. The assay was immunoSEQ multiplex PCR, and TCRdb's table has in-frame clones only and misses some. The sample has about 31,000 clones, about 77% seen once; the top ten hold 1.2%. Sequencing was performed on CD45RA- memory CD4+ T cells from PBMCs. All receptors derive from a human donor with narcolepsy.

The chain joins TRBV7-9 to TRBJ2-6; TRBD1 is a possible D gene (6 bases). This CDR3 has 16 residues. Between the trimmed V and J ends, which lost 0 bases and 4 bases, there was a span of 10 bases. The germline V gene has CDR1 SEHNR and CDR2 FQNEAQ (reference sequence). CDR3 in DNA: TGTGCCAGCAGCTTAGCGCAGGGGACCGGGGCCAACGTCCTGACTTTC. Translating gives CASSLAQGTGANVLTF.

This clone appeared a single time. The CDR3 reads CASRARLAGPYYEQYF. The CDR3 coding sequence is TGCGCCAGCAGGGCTCGCCTCGCAGGCCCTTACTACGAGCAGTACTTC. V and J are TRBV10-2 and TRBJ2-7; D is undetermined. The germline gives CDR1 WSHSY, CDR2 SAAADI. The CDR3 length is 16 residues. V lost 6 bases, J lost 3 bases, and 21 bases lay in between.

The chain couples TRBV6-6 to TRBJ1-2; D is undetermined. This CDR3 has 13 amino acids. In germline, CDR1 is MNHNY, CDR2 SVGAGI (reference sequence). V lost 4 bases and J 1 base, leaving 7 bases between the germline ends. In DNA form, the CDR3 reads TGTGCCAGCAGTTTCGACGGTAACTATGGCTACACCTTC. Its translation: CASSFDGNYGYTF.

This sequence joins TRBV5-4 and TRBJ1-1; 9 bases match TRBD1. The ends lost 4 bases at V and 3 bases at J; junction bases unmatched: 22. This CDR3 spans 20 amino acids. Germline assignment: CDR1 SGHNT and CDR2 YYREEE (reference sequence). The CDR3, as DNA: TGTGCCAGCAGCCGAACGAAACGTACAGGGGGCGGAATTGGAGACACTGAAGCTTTCTTT. Translation gives CASSRTKRTGGGIGDTEAFF.

This sequence joins TRBV19 and TRBJ2-3, with D possibly called TRBD1 or TRBD2 (5 bases each). The CDR3 loop spans 16 amino acids. Looked up from germline, CDR1 is LNHDA and CDR2 is SQIVND (reference sequence). V gave up 1 base and J gave up 2 bases, with 13 bases separating them. DNA of the CDR3: TGTGCCAGTAGTATAGTTCCGGGACGAGCCACAGATACGCAGTATTTT. It translates to CASSIVPGRATDTQYF.

The chain carries TRBV6-6 and TRBJ2-4, with TRBD1 identical over 11 bases. The CDR3 loop spans 16 amino acids. The ends lost 6 bases at V and 1 base at J; junction bases unmatched: 5. CDR1 is MNHNY, CDR2 SVGAGI, per germline (reference sequence). CDR3 nucleotides: TGTGCCAGCAGACAAGGACAGGGGGCGGCCAAAAACATTCAGTACTTC. It translates to CASRQGQGAAKNIQYF.

The V gene is TRBV5-4, the J gene TRBJ1-1, with a weak D call TRBD1 (6 bases). V shed 2 bases and J shed 7 bases, with 12 bases lying between them. This CDR3 is 13 amino acids long. Per germline, CDR1 SGHNT and CDR2 YYREEE (reference sequence). CDR3 DNA sequence: TGTGCCAGCAGCTTCGCGGGGGGCGGTGAAGCTTTCTTT. Amino acids: CASSFAGGGEAFF.

The chain employs TRBV9 and TRBJ2-2; 8 nucleotides match TRBD1. The germline CDR1 and CDR2 sequences are SGDLS and YYNGEE. V shed 0 bases and J 7 bases; nucleotides not matched to a gene: 8. The CDR3 totals 16 residues. The DNA of the CDR3 is TGTGCCAGCAGCGTAGCCCCTGCAGGGGGCGGCGGGGAGCTGTTTTTT. Translated, it gives CASSVAPAGGGGELFF.

The chain employs TRBV10-1 and TRBJ2-2, with 8 bases identical to TRBD1. Per the germline V gene, CDR1 is WNHNN and CDR2 is SYGVQD (reference sequence). This CDR3 spans 15 amino acids. V lost 7 bases and J lost 4; bases outside the gene matches: 8. CDR3 bases: TGCGCCAGCAACGACGACAGGGGCGGCACCGGGGAGCTGTTTTTT. It encodes CASNDDRGGTGELFF.

The chain joins TRBV4-1 to TRBJ1-5; D not certain. The germline V and J ends were trimmed by 6 bases and 6 bases, with 15 bases remaining between them. Germline values: CDR1 MGHRA, CDR2 YSYEKL. The CDR3 is made up of 14 amino acids. The CDR3 is CASSALGVSQPQHF. The CDR3 DNA sequence: TGCGCCAGCAGTGCGTTGGGAGTCTCTCAGCCCCAGCATTTT.

This clone was counted once. The rearrangement links TRBV5-4 to TRBJ2-7; TRBD1 aligns across 8 bases. This CDR3 is built from 15 residues. Germline V gives CDR1 SGHNT, CDR2 YYREEE (reference sequence). Unmatched junction bases numbered 5, after V lost 3 bases and J lost 0 bases. CDR3 residues: CASSSGQGSSYEQYF. CDR3 nucleotide sequence: TGTGCCAGCAGCTCCGGACAGGGAAGCTCCTACGAGCAGTACTTC. Supplemented by reference TRBV5-4 and TRBJ2-7, the full variable domain reads ETGVTQSPTHLIKTRGQQVTLRCSSQSGHNTVSWYQQALGQGPQFIFQYYREEENGRGNFPPRFSGLQFPNYSSELNVNALELDDSALYLCASSSGQGSSYEQYFGPGTRLTVT.

This chain links TRBV5-1 with TRBJ1-2; no definite D call. Trimming took 1 base from V and 7 from J, leaving 11 bases between them. The germline gives CDR1 SGHRS, CDR2 YFSETQ. This CDR3 region has 13 residues. The CDR3 sequence is CASSLSSAAGYTF. Here the CDR3 DNA reads TGCGCCAGCAGCTTGTCTTCGGCTGCTGGCTACACCTTC.

This sequence joins TRBV7-3 and TRBJ2-5; 10 bases fit TRBD2. J gave up 4 bases and V 1 base, and 12 bases lay outside the gene matches. Looked up from germline, CDR1 is SGHTA and CDR2 is FQGTGA. This CDR3 has 18 amino acids. CDR3 sequence reads: CASSLRPSQAGGPETQYF. The CDR3 DNA sequence: TGTGCCAGCAGCTTAAGGCCCTCCCAAGCGGGGGGGCCAGAGACCCAGTACTTC.

For the CDR3, the DNA is TGTGCCAGCAGCTTAGGGGAGGGGGCTCAGCCCCAGCATTTT. Amino acids: CASSLGEGAQPQHF. The V and J genes are TRBV7-9 and TRBJ1-5; 7 bases match TRBD1. The germline V gene encodes CDR1 SEHNR and CDR2 FQNEAQ (reference sequence). This CDR3 spans 14 amino acids. V lost 1 base to trimming and J lost 6 bases; unmatched junction nucleotides: 3. Looking up the rest from reference TRBV7-9 and TRBJ1-5 gives the full variable domain: DTGVSQNPRHKITKRGQNVTFRCDPISEHNRLYWYRQTLGQGPEFLTYFQNEAQLEKSRLLSDRFSAERPKGSFSTLEIQRTEQGDSAMYLCASSLGEGAQPQHFGDGTRLSIL.

The genes are TRBV19 and TRBJ1-1; 7 bases map to TRBD1. The V gene end was trimmed by 6 bases and the J gene end by 1 base; junction bases not matched to a gene: 5. This CDR3 is built from 14 residues. The germline CDR1 and CDR2 sequences are LNHDA and SQIVND (reference sequence). The CDR3 loop reads CASRKDRWNTEAFF. The CDR3 coding sequence is TGTGCCAGTAGGAAGGACAGGTGGAACACTGAAGCTTTCTTT.

V gene TRBV9 combines with J gene TRBJ2-3; TRBD2 matches at 9 bases. Germline V CDR1 and CDR2: SGDLS, YYNGEE. The V gene end was trimmed by 7 bases and the J gene end by 6 bases; junction bases not matched to a gene: 12. This CDR3 is built from 15 residues. The CDR3 loop reads CASQLRGGLTDTQYF. The CDR3, as DNA: TGTGCCAGCCAGCTGCGGGGGGGCCTAACTGATACGCAGTATTTT.

V usage is TRBV12-5 and J usage is TRBJ2-4; D is unclear. V lost 4 bases to trimming and J lost 8 bases, with 3 bases between them. CDR1 is LGHNT, CDR2 FRNRAP, per germline. The CDR3 spans 10 residues. For the CDR3, the DNA is TGTGCTAGTGGTTGGGACATTCAGTACTTC. This sequence encodes CASGWDIQYF.

The V gene is TRBV5-4, the J gene TRBJ2-2; 7 nucleotides line up with TRBD2. Germline V CDR1 and CDR2: SGHNT, YYREEE (reference sequence). J was trimmed by 5 bases and V by 6 bases; bases with no gene match: 13. This CDR3 spans 16 amino acids. The CDR3 spells CASNLGGRAGTGELFF. The CDR3 coding sequence is TGTGCCAGCAACTTAGGAGGGAGGGCGGGAACCGGGGAGCTGTTTTTT.

The V and J genes are TRBV10-2 and TRBJ2-1, with 7 bases that match TRBD2. Germline loops: CDR1 WSHSY, CDR2 SAAADI. The V segment lost 9 bases and the J segment 6 bases; nucleotides outside the gene matches: 14. The CDR3 extends over 15 amino acids. The CDR3 coding sequence is TGCGCCAGTACTCGGGGGAGGGGATCCCCCAATGAGCAGTTCTTC. Protein product: CASTRGRGSPNEQFF.

The chain recombines TRBV11-3 with TRBJ2-1; 11 nucleotides agree with TRBD2. V trimming: 2 bases; J trimming: 6 bases; junction bases outside the gene matches: 0. Germline loops: CDR1 SGHNT, CDR2 YENEEA. This CDR3 region has 14 residues. The CDR3 reads CASSLTSGSNEQFF. The CDR3 DNA sequence: TGTGCCAGCAGCTTAACTAGCGGGAGCAATGAGCAGTTCTTC. Complete variable domain (other parts from reference TRBV11-3 and TRBJ2-1): EAGVVQSPRYKIIEKKQPVAFWCNPISGHNTLYWYLQNLGQGPELLIRYENEEAVDDSQLPKDRFSAERLKGVDSTLKIQPAELGDSAVYLCASSLTSGSNEQFFGPGTRLTVL.

V and J are TRBV30 and TRBJ1-1, with D tentatively TRBD1 (6 bases). Trimming cost V 1 base and J 6 bases, with 18 bases left between them. CDR1 and CDR2 (germline): GTSNPN, SVGIG (reference sequence). This CDR3 comprises 15 residues. The CDR3 sequence: CAWSAYRVGIPEAFF. The CDR3 DNA is TGTGCCTGGAGTGCATACAGGGTTGGGATACCTGAAGCTTTCTTT.

The V call is TRBV5-1, the J call TRBJ1-4; 8 bases are a match to TRBD1. V lost 0 bases and J lost 7; bases outside the gene matches: 5. The germline CDR1 and CDR2 sequences are SGHRS and YFSETQ. The CDR3 contains 15 residues. The CDR3 protein is CASSLVPGTGEKLFF. CDR3 nucleotides: TGCGCCAGCAGCTTGGTTCCCGGGACAGGTGAAAAACTGTTTTTT.

The chain is built from TRBV7-3 and TRBJ2-5; D call uncertain. The ends were cut back, 4 bases at V and 5 bases at J, with 5 bases in the middle. This CDR3 has 11 amino acids. The germline V gene has CDR1 SGHTA and CDR2 FQGTGA. The CDR3: CASSSGETQYF. The CDR3 region has the DNA TGTGCCAGCAGCTCTGGGGAGACCCAGTACTTC. Variable domain in full (rest from reference TRBV7-3 and TRBJ2-5): GAGVSQTPSNKVTEKGKYVELRCDPISGHTALYWYRQSLGQGPEFLIYFQGTGAADDSGLPNDRFFAVRPEGSVSTLKIQRTERGDSAVYLCASSSGETQYFGPGTRLLVL.

This clone was seen a few times. This sequence joins TRBV20-1 and TRBJ1-1; no firm D call. V lost 5 bases and J lost 3, with 7 bases in between. CDR1 and CDR2 from the germline V gene are DFQATT and SNEGSKA (reference sequence). The CDR3 extends over 11 amino acids. This CDR3 reads CSAREDTEAFF. In DNA form, the CDR3 reads TGCAGTGCTCGCGAGGACACTGAAGCTTTCTTT.

This chain connects TRBV11-1 to TRBJ1-2; D is undetermined. CDR1 is SGHAT, CDR2 FQDESV, per germline (reference sequence). CDR3 size: 12 residues. The V end was cut by 5 bases, the J end by 9 bases, with 13 bases between. The CDR3 reads CASSPLGWSYTF. In DNA form, the CDR3 reads TGTGCCAGCAGCCCTCTGGGTTGGAGCTACACCTTC.

The V and J genes are TRBV7-2 and TRBJ2-7, with 7 bases that match TRBD1. Trimming at V came to 5 bases and at J to 7 bases, leaving 11 bases not matched to a gene. From germline, CDR1 is SGHTA and CDR2 FQGNSA. The CDR3 covers 14 residues. CDR3 loop: CASSQVGTAVEQYF. The CDR3 coding sequence is TGTGCCAGCAGCCAAGTTGGGACAGCCGTAGAGCAGTACTTC.